The 14 T cell receptor beta chains in this list originate from one sample, sequenced in a study of blood T cell repertoires in COVID-19. The table came from immunoSEQ multiplex PCR; TCRdb's copy has only in-frame clones and leaves some out. Of roughly 200,000 clones in the sample, around 90% were seen once. Material for sequencing was PBMCs or T cells enriched from blood (not recorded which). These receptors came from a man aged 25 to 40 in a cohort exposed to, infected with or recovered from COVID-19 (not recorded which).

The rearrangement joins TRBV6-5 to TRBJ1-1; 8 bases agree with TRBD1. This CDR3 contains 15 residues. With V trimmed by 7 bases and J by 1 base, 8 bases remained unmatched. Germline CDR1 and CDR2: MNHEY and SVGAGI. Written as DNA, the CDR3 is TGTGCCAGCACCCCAGCGGACAGGGCGAACACTGAAGCTTTCTTT. It specifies CASTPADRANTEAFF.

The CDR3 loop is CASCLQGYGYTF. CDR3 DNA sequence: TGTGCCAGCTGCTTACAGGGGTATGGCTACACCTTC. The chain couples TRBV28 to TRBJ1-2; 7 bases map to TRBD1. The CDR3 covers 12 residues. J was trimmed by 5 bases and V by 8 bases; bases with no gene match: 5. Looked up from germline, CDR1 is MDHEN and CDR2 is SYDVKM.

The chain is built from TRBV19 and TRBJ2-3, with D unresolved. The CDR3 spans 11 residues. Germline values: CDR1 LNHDA, CDR2 SQIVND (reference sequence). Trimming left V 3 bases short and J 6 bases short, with 4 bases between. The CDR3 protein is CASSIRDTQYF. As DNA, the CDR3 is TGTGCCAGTAGTATCCGGGATACGCAGTATTTT.

V gene TRBV2 combines with J gene TRBJ2-7, with unresolved D. The CDR3 contains 14 residues. Looked up from germline, CDR1 is SNHLY and CDR2 is FYNNEI. V was clipped by 6 bases and J by 6 bases, with 18 bases between them. DNA for the CDR3: TGTGCCAGCAGCAGAAGAGACTCCTCCCGCGAGCAGTACTTC. Translated: CASSRRDSSREQYF.

The genes are TRBV5-1 and TRBJ2-7, with TRBD2 matching over 10 bases. CDR3 length equals 16 residues. CDR1 and CDR2 from the germline V gene are SGHRS and YFSETQ. With V trimmed by 0 bases and J by 3 bases, 6 bases remained unmatched. The CDR3 protein is CASSLVVASGSYEQYF. The CDR3 nucleotides are TGCGCCAGCAGCTTGGTTGTGGCTAGCGGGAGCTACGAGCAGTACTTC.

This chain connects TRBV18 to TRBJ1-5, with a tentative D call TRBD1 (5 bases). Germline V lookup: CDR1 KGHSH, CDR2 LQKENI. There are 15 residues in the CDR3. Deletions cut 3 bases from V and 6 bases from J, with 15 bases between. The CDR3 sequence: CASSPPWGDPQPQHF. CDR3 nucleotide sequence: TGTGCCAGCTCACCCCCATGGGGGGATCCTCAGCCCCAGCATTTT. The full variable domain, completed using reference TRBV18 and TRBJ1-5, is NAGVMQNPRHLVRRRGQEARLRCSPMKGHSHVYWYRQLPEEGLKFMVYLQKENIIDESGMPKERFSAEFPKEGPSILRIQQVVRGDSAAYFCASSPPWGDPQPQHFGDGTRLSIL.

The chain is built from TRBV9 and TRBJ1-5; no definite D call. This CDR3 is built from 15 residues. Per germline, CDR1 SGDLS and CDR2 YYNGEE. V was pared by 3 bases and J by 0 bases, with 10 bases between. The CDR3 protein is CASSDSYDSNQPQHF. The DNA of the CDR3 is TGTGCCAGCAGCGACAGCTATGATAGCAATCAGCCCCAGCATTTT.

The genes are TRBV6-5 and TRBJ1-3; the D is unclear. In germline, CDR1 is MNHEY, CDR2 SVGAGI. The CDR3 has 11 amino acids. The V end lost 7 bases, the J end lost 4 bases, and 5 bases lay between the germline ends. The CDR3 coding sequence is TGTGCCAGCACCCGGGGAAACACCATATATTTT. Its protein is CASTRGNTIYF.

This sequence joins TRBV28 and TRBJ1-5, with 7 positions matching TRBD1. Germline V gene sequence: CDR1 MDHEN, CDR2 SYDVKM. The CDR3 is 13 amino acids. The V gene end was trimmed by 5 bases and the J gene end by 7 bases; junction bases not matched to a gene: 5. The CDR3, as DNA: TGTGCCAGCAGTAACAGGGGCGGACAGCCCCAGCATTTT. Translating it yields CASSNRGGQPQHF.

The genes are TRBV24-1 and TRBJ1-5; 7 bases match TRBD1. Germline lookup yields CDR1 KGHDR and CDR2 SFDVKD. The CDR3 has 17 amino acids. J gave up 1 base and V 9 bases, and 14 bases lay outside the gene matches. CDR3 sequence reads: CATGGNKGTVSNQPQHF. The CDR3 DNA sequence: TGTGCCACCGGGGGAAACAAAGGGACAGTAAGCAATCAGCCCCAGCATTTT.

The rearrangement joins TRBV28 to TRBJ2-7, with a tentative D call TRBD2 (5 bases). The CDR3 loop spans 14 amino acids. Trimming took 6 bases from V and 3 from J, leaving 15 bases between them. Germline values: CDR1 MDHEN, CDR2 SYDVKM. The CDR3 loop reads CASSPSGPNYEQYF. Written as DNA, the CDR3 is TGTGCCAGCAGCCCAAGCGGACCTAACTACGAGCAGTACTTC.

This clone has a single count. The chain links TRBV11-1 to TRBJ2-7; 10 nucleotides agree with TRBD1. With 1 base clipped from V and 3 bases from J, the junction kept 0 bases outside the gene matches. The CDR3 runs to 14 residues. CDR1 and CDR2 (germline): SGHAT, FQDESV (reference sequence). As DNA, the CDR3 is TGTGCCAGCAGCTTAGGGGACAGGGGCTACGAGCAGTACTTC. It yields the protein CASSLGDRGYEQYF. The full variable domain, rest sourced from reference TRBV11-1 and TRBJ2-7, is EAEVAQSPRYKITEKSQAVAFWCDPISGHATLYWYRQILGQGPELLVQFQDESVVDDSQLPKDRFSAERLKGVDSTLKIQPAELGDSAMYLCASSLGDRGYEQYFGPGTRLTVT.

The chain links TRBV15 to TRBJ1-5; no firm D call. The germline CDR1 and CDR2 sequences are LNHNV and YYDKDF (reference sequence). V shed 0 bases and J shed 0 bases, with 9 bases lying between them. The CDR3 loop spans 16 amino acids. The CDR3 nucleotides are TGTGCCACCAGCAGAGATGGTAGCCCTAGCAATCAGCCCCAGCATTTT. The encoded protein is CATSRDGSPSNQPQHF.

The sample holds one count of this clone. For the CDR3, the DNA is TGCGCCAGCAGCGGACAGGGGGCCCCAATGAACACTGAAGCTTTCTTT. Encoded protein: CASSGQGAPMNTEAFF. The chain is built from TRBV10-2 and TRBJ1-1; 11 bases map to TRBD1. The CDR3 runs 16 residues. CDR1 and CDR2 from the germline V gene are WSHSY and SAAADI. The trim removed 6 bases at V and 0 bases at J, leaving 6 bases unmatched.